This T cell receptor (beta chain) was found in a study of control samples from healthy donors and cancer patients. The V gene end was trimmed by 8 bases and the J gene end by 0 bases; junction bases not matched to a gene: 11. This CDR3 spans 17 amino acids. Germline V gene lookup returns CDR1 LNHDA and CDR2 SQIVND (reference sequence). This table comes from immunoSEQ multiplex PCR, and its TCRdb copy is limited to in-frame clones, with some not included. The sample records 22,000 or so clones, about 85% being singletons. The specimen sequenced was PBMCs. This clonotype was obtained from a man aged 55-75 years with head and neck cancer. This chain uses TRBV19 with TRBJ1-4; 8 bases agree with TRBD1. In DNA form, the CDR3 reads TGTGCCAGTCATTCGGGCAGGGGGCATCCAACTAATGAAAAACTGTTTTTT. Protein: CASHSGRGHPTNEKLFF.